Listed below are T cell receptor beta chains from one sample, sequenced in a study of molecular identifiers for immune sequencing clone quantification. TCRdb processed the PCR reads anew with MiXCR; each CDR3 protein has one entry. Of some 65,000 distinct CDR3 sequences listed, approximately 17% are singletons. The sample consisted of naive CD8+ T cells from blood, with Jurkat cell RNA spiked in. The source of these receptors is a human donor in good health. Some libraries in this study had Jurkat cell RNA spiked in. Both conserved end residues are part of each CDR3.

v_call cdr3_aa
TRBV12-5 CASGWGTANTEAFF
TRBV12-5 CASGLEDREVYEQYF
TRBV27 CASSSGTGPMNEQYF
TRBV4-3 CASSQELAGASIQETQYF
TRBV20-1 CSARAYPGQGLDTQYF
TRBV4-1 CASSFGLGIGNELFF
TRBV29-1 CSVRLTLTEQYF
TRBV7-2 CASSPITGTGWSGELFF
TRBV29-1 CSVVVNFSYEQYF
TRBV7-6 CASSFASESQETQYF
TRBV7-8 CDSSPTTVEQFF
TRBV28 CASSLPGGDYEQYF
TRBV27 CASSWDRSTDTQYF
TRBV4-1 CASSQYRGGENSPLHF
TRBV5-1 CASSLTRALISGSNAEQFF
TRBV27 CASSLVLAGEDTQYF
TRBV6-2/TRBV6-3 CASGPLGGNQPQHF
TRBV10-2 CASSGPHRTGHGAGEQFF